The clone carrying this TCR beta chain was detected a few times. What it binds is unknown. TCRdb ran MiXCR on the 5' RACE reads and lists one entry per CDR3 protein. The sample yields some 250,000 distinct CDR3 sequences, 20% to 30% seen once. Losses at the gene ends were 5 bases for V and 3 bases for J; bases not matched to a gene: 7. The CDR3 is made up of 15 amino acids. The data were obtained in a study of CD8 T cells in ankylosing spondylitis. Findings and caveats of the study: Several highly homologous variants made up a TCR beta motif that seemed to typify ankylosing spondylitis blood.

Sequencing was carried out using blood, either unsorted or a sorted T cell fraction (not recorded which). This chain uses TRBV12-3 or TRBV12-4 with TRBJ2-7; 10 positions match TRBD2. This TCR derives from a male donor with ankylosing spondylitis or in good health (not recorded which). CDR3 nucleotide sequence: TGTGCCAGCAGTGAAAGCGGGGGGGCCTTCTACGAGCAGTACTTC. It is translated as CASSESGGAFYEQYF.